This record looks at one T cell receptor (beta chain) sequence and its context. This specimen comes from a study of control samples from healthy donors and cancer patients. Germline V gene sequence: CDR1 MNHEY, CDR2 SVGAGI. This CDR3 comprises 14 residues. V was clipped by 6 bases and J by 2 bases, with 13 bases between them. The protocol was immunoSEQ multiplex PCR, while the TCRdb copy is restricted to in-frame clones and leaves out a portion. This sample has about 94,000 clones, with 90% found just once. Input material: blood. The chain links TRBV6-5 to TRBJ1-1; perhaps TRBD1 as D (5 bases). The TCR originated in a woman younger than 35 in good health. The CDR3 DNA reads TGTGCCAGCAGGGTAGACAGATTCAACACTGAAGCTTTCTTT. Amino acids: CASRVDRFNTEAFF.